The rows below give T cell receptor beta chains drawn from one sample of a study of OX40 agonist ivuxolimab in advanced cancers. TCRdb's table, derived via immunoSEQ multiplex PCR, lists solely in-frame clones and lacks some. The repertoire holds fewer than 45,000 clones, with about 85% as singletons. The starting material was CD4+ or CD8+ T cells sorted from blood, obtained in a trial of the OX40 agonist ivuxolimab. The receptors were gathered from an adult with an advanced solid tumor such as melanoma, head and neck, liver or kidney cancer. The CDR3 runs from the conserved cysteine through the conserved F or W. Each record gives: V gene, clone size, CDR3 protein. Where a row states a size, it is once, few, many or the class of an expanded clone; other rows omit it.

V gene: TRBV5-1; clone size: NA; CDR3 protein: CASIPGTSGIYNEQFF
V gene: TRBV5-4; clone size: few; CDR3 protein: CASSPGTGDYEQYF
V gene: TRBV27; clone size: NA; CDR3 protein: CASSFGVGGDQPQHF
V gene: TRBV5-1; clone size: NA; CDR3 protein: CASSLPRGEEVTGELFF
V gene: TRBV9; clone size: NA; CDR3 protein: CASQPPSGRGNTGELFF
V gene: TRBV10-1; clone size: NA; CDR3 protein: CASRDQAGHGYTF
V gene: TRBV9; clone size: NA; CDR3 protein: CASSVEGTIAETQYF
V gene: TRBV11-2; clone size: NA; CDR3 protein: CASSLDPAGGYEQYF
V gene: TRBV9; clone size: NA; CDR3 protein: CASSVGDTEAFF
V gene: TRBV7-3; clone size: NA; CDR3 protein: CASSSPGGESYNEQFF
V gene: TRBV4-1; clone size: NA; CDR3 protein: CASSQEPYGGGRREKLFF